The TCR beta chain under discussion was sequenced for a study of T cell responses to AZD1222 COVID-19 vaccine. Whole-study results and caveats: The donors showed a predominance of white British ancestry and of females, with possible underestimation of clonal diversity. Among vaccine-associated CD4 TCRs, coverage spanned spike, with dominance at 160-218 and 743-854.

The method was immunoSEQ multiplex PCR; TCRdb's version includes in-frame clones alone and lacks a portion of them. The data contain under 150,000 clones, 85% to 95% of them singletons. This CDR3 has 15 amino acids. Germline trimming cut 0 bases from V and 4 bases from J; bases unmatched to any gene: 4. Germline V gene data show CDR1 as SGHRS and CDR2 as YFSETQ. This clone was recorded a few times. Antigen unknown. This sample comprised peripheral blood, obtained on day 0 of AZD1222 vaccination. The receptor comes from an adult in good health. The chain has TRBV5-1 and TRBJ1-3; 7 nucleotides agree with TRBD1. The CDR3 bases are TGCGCCAGCAGCTTGGCCGGGACAGCCGGAAACACCATATATTTT. It codes for CASSLAGTAGNTIYF.